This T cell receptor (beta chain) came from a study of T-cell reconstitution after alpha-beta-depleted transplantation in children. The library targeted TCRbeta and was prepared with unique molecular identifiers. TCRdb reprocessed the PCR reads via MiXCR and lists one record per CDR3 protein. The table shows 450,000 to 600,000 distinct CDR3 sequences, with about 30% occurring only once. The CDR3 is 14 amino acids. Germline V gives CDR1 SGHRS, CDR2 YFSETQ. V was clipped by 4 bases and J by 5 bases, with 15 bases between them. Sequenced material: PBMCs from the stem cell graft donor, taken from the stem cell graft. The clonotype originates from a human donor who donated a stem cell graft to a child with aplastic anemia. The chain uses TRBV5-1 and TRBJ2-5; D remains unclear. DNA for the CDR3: TGCGCCAGCAGCCCCCCGAACGCCTGGGAGACCCAGTACTTC. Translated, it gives CASSPPNAWETQYF.